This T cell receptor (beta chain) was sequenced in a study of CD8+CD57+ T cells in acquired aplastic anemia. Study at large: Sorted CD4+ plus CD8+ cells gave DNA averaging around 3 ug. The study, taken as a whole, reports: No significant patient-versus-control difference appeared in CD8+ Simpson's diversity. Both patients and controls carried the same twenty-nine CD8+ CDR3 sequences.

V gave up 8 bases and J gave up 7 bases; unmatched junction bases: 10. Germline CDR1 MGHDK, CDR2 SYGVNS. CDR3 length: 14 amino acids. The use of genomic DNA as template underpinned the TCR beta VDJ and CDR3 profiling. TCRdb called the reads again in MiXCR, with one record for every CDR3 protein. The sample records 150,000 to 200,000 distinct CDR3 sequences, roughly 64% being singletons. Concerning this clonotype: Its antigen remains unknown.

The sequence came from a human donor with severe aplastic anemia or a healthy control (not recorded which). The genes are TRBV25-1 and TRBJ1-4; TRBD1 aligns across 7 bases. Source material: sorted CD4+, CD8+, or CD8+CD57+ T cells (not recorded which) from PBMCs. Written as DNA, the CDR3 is TGTGCCAGCGGCCCGACAGGGCGAAGTGAAAAACTGTTTTTT. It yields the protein CASGPTGRSEKLFF.